Here is one T cell receptor beta chain with its context. Antigen: not known. The data stem from a study of CD8 T cells in Susac syndrome. Study-wide background: Of the sequenced Susac syndrome patients, more than five had active disease and roughly eight were in remission.

The germline gives CDR1 GTSNPN, CDR2 SVGIG (reference sequence). Trimming shortened V by 0 bases and J by 8 bases, and 13 bases separated the two germline ends. CDR3 length: 13 amino acids. The RNA input was about 0.5 to 1 ug, and it was reverse transcribed with random hexamers. Amplification of TCR beta CDR3 was carried out by immunoSEQ multiplex PCR, which covered 54 Vbeta and 13 Jbeta segments. TCRdb processed the immunoSEQ multiplex PCR reads anew with MiXCR; each CDR3 protein has one entry. The data show 170,000 or so distinct CDR3 sequences, 90% to 97% seen once. General observations from the study: In Susac syndrome, CD4+ T cell repertoires lacked any clonal expansion. As the study acknowledged, the number of individuals who were part of its TCR sequencing and HLA analysis was relatively small.

This clonotype was obtained from a human donor with Susac syndrome. The gene calls are TRBV30 and TRBJ1-2; D uncertain. Sequenced material: CD4+ T cells from PBMCs. The CDR3 DNA follows: TGTGCCTGGAGTGTAATGGCCTTAGGGGGCTACACCTTC. As protein: CAWSVMALGGYTF.